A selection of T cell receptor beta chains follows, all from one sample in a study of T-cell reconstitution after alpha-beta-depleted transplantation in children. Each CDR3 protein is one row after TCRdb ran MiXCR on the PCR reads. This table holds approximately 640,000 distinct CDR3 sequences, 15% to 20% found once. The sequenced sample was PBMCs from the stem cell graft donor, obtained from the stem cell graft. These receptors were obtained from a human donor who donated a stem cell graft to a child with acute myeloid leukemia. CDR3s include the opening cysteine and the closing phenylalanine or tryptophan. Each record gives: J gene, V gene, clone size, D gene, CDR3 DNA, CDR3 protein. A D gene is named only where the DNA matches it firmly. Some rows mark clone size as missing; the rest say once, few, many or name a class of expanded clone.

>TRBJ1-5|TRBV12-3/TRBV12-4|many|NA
TGTGCCAGCAGTTCCCAGCCAGCTGAAGGAGCAGGTCAGCCCCAGCATTTT
CASSSQPAEGAGQPQHF
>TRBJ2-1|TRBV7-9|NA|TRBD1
TGTGCCAGCAGCTTACAGACAGGGGAGTTTTGGGATGAGCAGTTCTTC
CASSLQTGEFWDEQFF
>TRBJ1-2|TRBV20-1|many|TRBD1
TGCAGTGCTAGACCGCCGGGGACAGGGAATGGCTACACCTTC
CSARPPGTGNGYTF
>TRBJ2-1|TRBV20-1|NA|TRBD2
TGCAGTGCTAGGACTTTAGCGGGGGGAGGTGGTGAGCAGTTCTTC
CSARTLAGGGGEQFF
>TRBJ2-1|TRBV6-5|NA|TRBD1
TGTGCCAGCAGTATACACCGGGACAGCTCCTACAATGAGCAGTTCTTC
CASSIHRDSSYNEQFF
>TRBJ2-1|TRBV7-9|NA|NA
TGTGCCAGCAGCGAGGCGGGGAAGAGCTCCTACAATGAGCAGATCTTC
CASSEAGKSSYNEQIF
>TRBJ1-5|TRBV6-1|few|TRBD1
TGTGCCAGCAGTCCCAACAGGGGGCCGCATCAGCCCCAGCATTTT
CASSPNRGPHQPQHF
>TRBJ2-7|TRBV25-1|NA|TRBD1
TGTGCCAGCAGGAGAGGACAGGGGACCCCCTACGAGCAGTACTTC
CASRRGQGTPYEQYF
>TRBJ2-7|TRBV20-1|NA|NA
TGCAGTGCTAGAGATTTCGGTCGGGGTAGCCTCAACGAGCAGTACTTC
CSARDFGRGSLNEQYF
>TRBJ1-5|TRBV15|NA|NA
TGTGCCACCAGCTACCGGACAGGCAATCAGCCCCAGCATTTT
CATSYRTGNQPQHF
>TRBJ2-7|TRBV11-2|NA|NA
TGTGCCAGCAGCTTTATGTGGGGCCAGGACGAGCAGTACTTC
CASSFMWGQDEQYF
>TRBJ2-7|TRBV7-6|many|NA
TGTGCCAGCAGCTTGTTGAGCGGCCATGGGGAGCAGTACTTC
CASSLLSGHGEQYF
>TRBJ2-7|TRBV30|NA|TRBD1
TGTGCCTGGAGGAAGGGGACAGGGCACTACGAGCAGTACTTC
CAWRKGTGHYEQYF
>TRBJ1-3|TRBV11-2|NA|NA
TGTGCCAGCAGCTTATTATCAGGGGAGGGTCCTGGAAACACCATATATTTT
CASSLLSGEGPGNTIYF
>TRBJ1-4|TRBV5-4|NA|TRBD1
TGTGCCAGCAGCTCCGGGACAGGGGTTGAAAAACTGTTTTTT
CASSSGTGVEKLFF
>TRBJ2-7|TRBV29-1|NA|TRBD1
TGCAGCGTTCCCGACACCGGGACAGCTACCTACGAGCAGTACTTC
CSVPDTGTATYEQYF
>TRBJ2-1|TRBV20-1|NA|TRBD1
TGCAGTGCCTTCGTAGGGGACAGCTCCTACAATGAGCAGTTCTTC
CSAFVGDSSYNEQFF
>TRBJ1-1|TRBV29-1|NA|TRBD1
TGCAGCGTTGAAGATCTGGACAGGGGGTCCGGCACTGAAGCTTTCTTT
CSVEDLDRGSGTEAFF
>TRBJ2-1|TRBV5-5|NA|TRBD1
TGTGCCAGCAGTAAGGATCTTGGGACAGAGCATGAGCAGTTCTTC
CASSKDLGTEHEQFF
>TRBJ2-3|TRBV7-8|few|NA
TGTGCCAGCAGCCCGCACCTTAGCACAGATACGCAGTATTTT
CASSPHLSTDTQYF
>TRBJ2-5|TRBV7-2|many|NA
TGTGCCAGCAGCTTAGCGGGCTTCCAAGAGACCCAGTACTTC
CASSLAGFQETQYF
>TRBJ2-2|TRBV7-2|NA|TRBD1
TGTGCCAGCAGCCCGACAGGGGGCGCAGCGGGCGGGGAGCTGTTTTTT
CASSPTGGAAGGELFF
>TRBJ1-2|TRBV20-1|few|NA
TGCAGTGCTCGTCGGACGGCAGGCTATGGCTACACCTTC
CSARRTAGYGYTF
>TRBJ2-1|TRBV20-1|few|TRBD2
TGCAGTGCTAGAGATCCCGGGGGGGCCCTGAATGAGCAGTTCTTC
CSARDPGGALNEQFF
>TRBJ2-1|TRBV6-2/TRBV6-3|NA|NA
TGTGCCAGCAATAGGGGAACACACAACAATGAGCAGTTCTTC
CASNRGTHNNEQFF
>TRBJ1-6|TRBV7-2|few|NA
TGTGCCAGCAGCTTCCCGGGTGGCTCACCCCTCCACTTT
CASSFPGGSPLHF
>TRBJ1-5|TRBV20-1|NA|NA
TGCAGTGCTAGGGCCCCCTCCGGGGGCGATCAGCCCCAGCATTTT
CSARAPSGGDQPQHF
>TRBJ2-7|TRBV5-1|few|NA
TGCGCCAGCAGCTCCTCCGGTGGGGGGCACGAGCAGTACTTC
CASSSSGGGHEQYF
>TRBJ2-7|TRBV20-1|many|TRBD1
TGCAGTGCTGGACAGGACGAGCAGTACTTC
CSAGQDEQYF
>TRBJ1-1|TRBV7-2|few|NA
TGTGCCAGCAGCTTAGCGCCTCCTTCTAACACTGAAGCTTTCTTT
CASSLAPPSNTEAFF
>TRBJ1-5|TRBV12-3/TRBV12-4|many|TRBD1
TGTGCCAGCAGAATGGACAGGCCGAATCAGCCCCAGCATTTT
CASRMDRPNQPQHF
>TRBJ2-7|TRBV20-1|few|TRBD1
TGCAGTGCCACAACAGGGGGCCCCACCTACGAGCAGTACTTC
CSATTGGPTYEQYF
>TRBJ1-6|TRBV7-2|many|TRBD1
TGTGCCAGCACCTCAAGACAGGGAGGAAATTCACCCCTCCACTTT
CASTSRQGGNSPLHF
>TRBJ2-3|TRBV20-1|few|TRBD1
TGCAGTGCCCCTCCGGGACAGGGGGCAGGTACGCAGTATTTT
CSAPPGQGAGTQYF
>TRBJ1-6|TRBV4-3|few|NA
TGCGCCAGCAGCCAAGACGCGTTAAGGGGTAATTCACCCCTCCACTTT
CASSQDALRGNSPLHF
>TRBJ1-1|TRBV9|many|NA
TGTGCCAGCAGCGTAGACTTGAGTGGGAGAGGGGGGGCTGAAGCTTTCTTT
CASSVDLSGRGGAEAFF
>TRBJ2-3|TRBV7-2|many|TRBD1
TGTGCCAGCAGCTTAGTGGGGACAGGCGTCACAGATACGCAGTATTTT
CASSLVGTGVTDTQYF
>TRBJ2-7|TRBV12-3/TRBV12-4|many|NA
TGTGCCAGCAGTTTCAGGGGAGTCTACGAGCAGTACTTC
CASSFRGVYEQYF
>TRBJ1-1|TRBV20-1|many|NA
TGCAGTGCGCCACAGGGTAGGAACACTGAAGCTTTCTTT
CSAPQGRNTEAFF
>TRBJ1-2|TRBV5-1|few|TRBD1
TGCGCCAGCAGCTTGGCCGGTGGGACAGGGAAAACCAGGGGCTACACCTTC
CASSLAGGTGKTRGYTF
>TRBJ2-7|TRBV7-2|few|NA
TGTGCCAGCAGCTTAGATCTGCGGGAGCAGTACTTC
CASSLDLREQYF
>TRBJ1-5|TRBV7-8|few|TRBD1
TGTGCCAGCAGTCGACAGGGACCGGGTCCCCAGCATTTT
CASSRQGPGPQHF
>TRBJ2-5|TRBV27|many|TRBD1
TGTGCCAGCAGTCGCGGACAGGGAAGGGAGACCCAGTACTTC
CASSRGQGRETQYF
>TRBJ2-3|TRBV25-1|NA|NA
TGTGCCAGCAGTGAAGCAGGCTCTAGCACAGATACGCAGTATTTT
CASSEAGSSTDTQYF
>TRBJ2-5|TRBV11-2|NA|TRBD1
TGTGCCAGCAGCTTAAATCGGAGACAGGGGGATTCAGGGACCCAGTACTTC
CASSLNRRQGDSGTQYF